This T cell receptor (beta chain) was profiled in a study of cytotoxic CD8 clonotypes in ibrutinib-treated CLL (dated by TCRdb to the early 2020s). Broadly, across the study: The cohort had about ten relapsed/refractory and 15 treatment-naive patients; 17 to 18 were IGHV unmutated. Cryopreserved peripheral blood mononuclear cells were collected at three points: before therapy, at response, and at either sustained remission or disease progression. Of the approximately 90 people in the trial, around 26 had longitudinal samples available. An average of around 250,000 productive templates and 80,000 to 95,000 productive rearrangements was obtained per sample. Patients were still on ibrutinib when every remission and progressive disease sample was collected. Partial responses were observed in 24 patients and complete responses in 2; after a median follow-up of around 68 months, remission was maintained in roughly 14 patients and progression was observed in roughly twelve. Response samples were obtained after a median of 12 months of treatment, with a range of about 6 to 40 months. Overall results and qualifications from the work: Sustained-remission and progressing patients did not have matched sampling times, and lymph node repertoires were not examined. At baseline, clonality was higher than in age-matched healthy donors and showed a strong correlation with circulating CD8+ T-cell counts. Public clonotypes were rare and either shrank or stayed stable during treatment, and the rise in clonality at ibrutinib response reflected expansion of private clonotypes. An increase in clonality was observed at ibrutinib response, with clonality remaining stable during sustained remission and falling back toward baseline at progression.

The time point label for this specimen denotes: roughly 12 months on ibrutinib. For TCR beta library preparation, 1.5 to 2 micrograms of genomic DNA was extracted from cryopreserved PBMCs. Longitudinal blood samples from CLL patients on ibrutinib monotherapy underwent high-throughput TCR beta sequencing. Patients were enrolled in a phase 2 open-label single-center ibrutinib monotherapy trial. A MiSeq instrument was used for deep resolution sequencing, which targeted depths ranging from 1 in 1 million up to 1 in 200,000 T cells, with coverage averaging 10x for each clonotype. The immunoSEQ hsTCRB Kit was used to generate TCR beta libraries. In the original analysis: ImmunoSEQ Data Assistant and ImmunoSEQ Analyzer were used for data analysis, and V, D and J genes were assigned according to IMGT definitions. Clonality, which ranges from 0 to 1, was calculated as one minus the normalized Shannon entropy of productive rearrangement frequencies. Only overrepresented clonotypes making up at least 0.05% of the repertoire of each patient were included in the public clonotype analysis. Repertoires from about a dozen age-matched healthy donors in immuneACCESS were used as clonality controls. TCRdb provides this immuneACCESS table in a form limited to in-frame rearrangements. Some clones are lacking; in checked studies, under half of them reflect an unresolved V gene, and why the rest are absent is not known. That table furnishes V, J and clone size, whereas the DNA furnished D and trimming. The sample data list approximately 190,000 clones, and 70% of these were observed just once. 5.5% to 6% of the sample belongs to the ten largest clones.

This clone showed up just once. Its cognate antigen has yet to be identified. One base away there is no much larger clone; base qualities are not given. This clonotype was sampled from a human donor with chronic lymphocytic leukemia. The sample in question was PBMCs, obtained after 12 months of ibrutinib treatment.

CDR3 reads: CSVVGQGNQPQHF. Here is the DNA: TGCAGCGTTGTGGGACAGGGGAATCAGCCCCAGCATTTT. The receptor chain draws on TRBV29-1 and TRBJ1-5; 10 junctional bases match TRBD1. Ends trimmed: V by 4 bases, J by 4 bases; bases unmatched to a gene: 1. CDR1 and CDR2, looked up from the germline V gene, are SQVTM and ANQGSEA. CDR3 length: 13 amino acids, cysteine to phenylalanine. Only the CDR3 region is kept as DNA, spanning 39 bases read in frame from base 1. With the portions outside the CDR3 filled from the reference TRBV29-1 and TRBJ1-5 genes, the complete variable region becomes SAVISQKPSRDICQRGTSLTIQCQVDSQVTMMFWYRQQPGQSLTLIATANQGSEATYESGFVIDKFPISRPNLTFSTLTVSNMSPEDSSIYLCSVVGQGNQPQHFGDGTRLSIL.